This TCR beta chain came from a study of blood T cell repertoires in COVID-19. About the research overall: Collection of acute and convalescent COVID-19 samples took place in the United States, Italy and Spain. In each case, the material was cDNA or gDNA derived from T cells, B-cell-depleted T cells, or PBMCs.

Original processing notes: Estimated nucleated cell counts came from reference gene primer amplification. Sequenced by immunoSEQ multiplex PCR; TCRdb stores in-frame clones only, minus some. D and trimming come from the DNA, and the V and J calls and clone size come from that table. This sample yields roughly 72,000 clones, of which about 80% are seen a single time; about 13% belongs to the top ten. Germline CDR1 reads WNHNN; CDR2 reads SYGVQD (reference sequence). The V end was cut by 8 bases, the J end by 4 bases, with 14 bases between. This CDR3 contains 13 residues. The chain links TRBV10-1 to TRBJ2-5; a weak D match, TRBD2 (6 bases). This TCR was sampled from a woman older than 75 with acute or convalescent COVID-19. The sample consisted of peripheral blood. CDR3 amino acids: CASVEGAGETQYF. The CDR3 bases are TGCGCCAGCGTGGAGGGAGCGGGAGAGACCCAGTACTTC.